This T cell receptor (beta chain) was sequenced in a study of cytomegalovirus exposure and HLA in healthy donors. About the research overall: The same platform was used for the approximately 110 validation repertoires and the approximately 670 first-cohort repertoires, a later analysis reported. Whole-study findings and limits: Clusters of TCRs from the first cohort tended to co-occur in the 120 or so validation repertoires (as a later analysis found).

On this clone: Its antigen is currently unknown.

Sequencing was performed with immunoSEQ multiplex PCR; in TCRdb, only in-frame clones are kept and a portion is missing. Among 140,000 or so clones listed, 85% to 90% were seen once. The donors were in the approximately 120-subject validation cohort; that cohort was separate from the roughly 730-subject first cohort. Source material: PBMCs. This clonotype originated in a woman aged 30 to 39 in good health and CMV-seropositive.

The CDR3 DNA reads as TGTGCCAGCAGTGCCGGGACAGGGGTCTACAATGAGCAGTTCTTC. As protein: CASSAGTGVYNEQFF. The chain uses TRBV2 and TRBJ2-1; 10 nucleotides match TRBD1. Trimming took 4 bases from V and 3 from J; bases not matched to a gene: 3. The CDR3 extends over 15 amino acids. Germline V gene lookup returns CDR1 SNHLY and CDR2 FYNNEI.